Listed below are T cell receptor beta chains from one sample, sequenced in a study of blood T cell repertoires in COVID-19. The table came from immunoSEQ multiplex PCR; TCRdb's copy has only in-frame clones and leaves some out. The sample comprises about 64,000 clones, roughly 88% of which are singletons, and 40% to 45% rests with the top ten. The sample was peripheral blood. Every receptor here comes from a woman in her fifties or sixties with COVID-19, enrolled during active disease. Each CDR3 is given with its conserved first and last residue. The order of the fields is J gene, clone size, V gene, CDR3 protein. Size tells how often a clone was seen (once, few, many) or the class of an expanded clone, and some rows leave it out.

j_gene: TRBJ1-5
abundance: -
v_gene: TRBV19
CDR3aa: CASSMVRTDSNQPQHF

j_gene: TRBJ1-1
abundance: once
v_gene: TRBV12-3/TRBV12-4
CDR3aa: CASSFWQNTEAFF

j_gene: TRBJ1-1
abundance: -
v_gene: TRBV11-3
CDR3aa: CASSPRQGQLTQAFF

j_gene: TRBJ1-1
abundance: -
v_gene: TRBV27
CDR3aa: CASRSGGGEAFF

j_gene: TRBJ1-6
abundance: -
v_gene: TRBV30
CDR3aa: CAWSVPPFGRTGSPLHF

j_gene: TRBJ2-1
abundance: -
v_gene: TRBV2
CDR3aa: CASSARSGYNEQFF

j_gene: TRBJ2-2
abundance: -
v_gene: TRBV30
CDR3aa: CAWSGLAGGTGELFF

j_gene: TRBJ1-1
abundance: -
v_gene: TRBV15
CDR3aa: CATSRGVRQGNTEAFF

j_gene: TRBJ2-7
abundance: once
v_gene: TRBV11-3
CDR3aa: CASSPPGDYEQYF

j_gene: TRBJ1-2
abundance: -
v_gene: TRBV7-9
CDR3aa: CASSSGSGYTF

j_gene: TRBJ1-2
abundance: -
v_gene: TRBV6-2/TRBV6-3
CDR3aa: CASSYSGTAYGYTF

j_gene: TRBJ1-2
abundance: -
v_gene: TRBV6-5
CDR3aa: CASSPRFSSYYGYTF

j_gene: TRBJ2-7
abundance: medium-sized
v_gene: TRBV6-5
CDR3aa: CASSLLTGGTYEQYF

j_gene: TRBJ2-3
abundance: -
v_gene: TRBV6-6
CDR3aa: CASSSPVVDTQYF

j_gene: TRBJ1-4
abundance: -
v_gene: TRBV7-2
CDR3aa: CASSLGADPSSEKLFF

j_gene: TRBJ2-7
abundance: few
v_gene: TRBV4-3
CDR3aa: CASSLEDRGREQYF

j_gene: TRBJ2-5
abundance: -
v_gene: TRBV18
CDR3aa: CASSPRRGTETQYF

j_gene: TRBJ1-1
abundance: -
v_gene: TRBV7-9
CDR3aa: CASSLGAGTKTEAFF

j_gene: TRBJ2-1
abundance: -
v_gene: TRBV18
CDR3aa: CASSPGLAGSNEQFF

j_gene: TRBJ2-7
abundance: -
v_gene: TRBV2
CDR3aa: CASSLDRTDNYEQYF

j_gene: TRBJ1-2
abundance: -
v_gene: TRBV10-3
CDR3aa: CAISVDRGYGYTF

j_gene: TRBJ1-5
abundance: -
v_gene: TRBV18
CDR3aa: CASSPDRGQPQHF

j_gene: TRBJ1-6
abundance: -
v_gene: TRBV30
CDR3aa: CAWSQQGVIGSSSYNSPLHF

j_gene: TRBJ1-1
abundance: -
v_gene: TRBV11-3
CDR3aa: CASSLVAAMNTEAFF

j_gene: TRBJ2-3
abundance: -
v_gene: TRBV19
CDR3aa: CASSRASGYSTDTQYF

j_gene: TRBJ1-2
abundance: few
v_gene: TRBV28
CDR3aa: CASSSPEGALLNYGYTF

j_gene: TRBJ1-3
abundance: few
v_gene: TRBV7-8
CDR3aa: CASSLNRGGSGNTIYF

j_gene: TRBJ2-5
abundance: once
v_gene: TRBV6-6
CDR3aa: CASSYPATGQETQYF

j_gene: TRBJ1-5
abundance: -
v_gene: TRBV28
CDR3aa: CASSPLSSGRNQPQHF

j_gene: TRBJ1-5
abundance: -
v_gene: TRBV6-2/TRBV6-3
CDR3aa: CASSYSRDQPQHF